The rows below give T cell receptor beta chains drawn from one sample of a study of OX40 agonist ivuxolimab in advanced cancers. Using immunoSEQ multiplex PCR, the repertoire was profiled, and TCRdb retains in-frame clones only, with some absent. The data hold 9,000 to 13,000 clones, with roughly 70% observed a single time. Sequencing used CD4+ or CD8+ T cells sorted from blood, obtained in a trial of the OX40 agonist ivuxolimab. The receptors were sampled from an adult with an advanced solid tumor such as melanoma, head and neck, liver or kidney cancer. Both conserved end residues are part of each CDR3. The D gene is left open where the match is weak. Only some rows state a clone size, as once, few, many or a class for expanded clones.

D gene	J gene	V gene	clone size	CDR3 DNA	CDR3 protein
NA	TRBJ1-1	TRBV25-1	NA	TGTGCCAGCAGTCCTGGGGGGGCCGCTGAAGCTTTCTTT	CASSPGGAAEAFF
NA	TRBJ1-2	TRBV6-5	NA	TGTGCCAGCAGTTACTCACAGGTCTATGGCTACACCTTC	CASSYSQVYGYTF
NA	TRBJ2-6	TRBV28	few	TGTGCCAGCAGTTTCCCGCACTCTGGGGCCAACGTCCTGACTTTC	CASSFPHSGANVLTF
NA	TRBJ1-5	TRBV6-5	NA	TGTGCCAGCAGTTACGGATTAGGGCAGCCCCAGCATTTT	CASSYGLGQPQHF
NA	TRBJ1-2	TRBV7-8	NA	TGTGCCAGCAGCTTAGGCCCGGACTACGGCTATGGCTACACCTTC	CASSLGPDYGYGYTF
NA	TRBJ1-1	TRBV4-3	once	TGCGCCAGCAGCCAAGACCGACGGACAGCATTCCTGAACACTGAAGCTTTCTTT	CASSQDRRTAFLNTEAFF
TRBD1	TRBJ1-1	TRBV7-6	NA	TGTGCCAGCACCGTGGACAGGGGGTCGAACACTGAAGCTTTCTTT	CASTVDRGSNTEAFF
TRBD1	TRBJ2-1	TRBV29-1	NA	TGCAGCGCCCCCCCGCCGGACAGGGCCGACAATGAGCAGTTCTTC	CSAPPPDRADNEQFF
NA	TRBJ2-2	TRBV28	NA	TGTGCCAGCAGTTTCCGAGGGACCGGGGCGCTGTTTTTC	CASSFRGTGALFF
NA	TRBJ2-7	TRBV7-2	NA	TGTGCCAGCAGCCCGAGACTAGTCTACGAGCAGTACTTC	CASSPRLVYEQYF
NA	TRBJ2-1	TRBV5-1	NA	TGCGCCAGCTACCCCGGTTCCGGTGGGCTTTACAATGAGCAGTTCTTC	CASYPGSGGLYNEQFF
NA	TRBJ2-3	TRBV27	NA	TGTGCCAGCAGTCCCCGGGACACAGATACGCAGTATTTT	CASSPRDTDTQYF
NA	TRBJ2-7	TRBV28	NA	TGTGCCAGCTATAGGGACTCCTACGAGCAGTACTTC	CASYRDSYEQYF
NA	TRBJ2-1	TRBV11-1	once	TGTGCCAGCAGCGGGAACAATGAGCAGTTCTTC	CASSGNNEQFF
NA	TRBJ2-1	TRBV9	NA	TGTGCCAGCAGCGTTACTCCTAGCGCATTGGCGGATGAGCAGTTCTTC	CASSVTPSALADEQFF
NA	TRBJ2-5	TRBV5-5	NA	TGTGCCAGCAGCTTTGTAGGACTTGGGCAACAAGAGACCCAGTACTTC	CASSFVGLGQQETQYF
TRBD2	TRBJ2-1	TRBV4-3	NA	TGCGCCAGCAGCCAACTCCTACTAGCGGATGGGGGATACAATGAGCAGTTCTTC	CASSQLLLADGGYNEQFF
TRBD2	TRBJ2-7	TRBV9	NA	TGTGCCAGCAGCGTCTCCGGGGGAGGGGTCTACGAGCAGTACTTC	CASSVSGGGVYEQYF
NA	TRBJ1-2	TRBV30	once	TGTGCCTGGAGTGTCTCCATCGATGGCTACACCTTC	CAWSVSIDGYTF
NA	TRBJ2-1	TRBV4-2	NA	TGTGCCAGCAGCCAAGAGTCGACGGGGATAAACAATGAGCAGTTCTTC	CASSQESTGINNEQFF
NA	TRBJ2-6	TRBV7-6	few	TGTGCCAGCAGCCCCGTTACAGGCGACTCTGGGGCCAACGTCCTGACTTTC	CASSPVTGDSGANVLTF
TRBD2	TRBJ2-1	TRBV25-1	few	TGTGCCAGCAGTGATAGAGTGGGACTAGCGGGAGTAAATGAGCAGTTCTTC	CASSDRVGLAGVNEQFF
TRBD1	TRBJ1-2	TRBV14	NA	TGTGCCAGCAGCCAAGATTGGGGGCTGGACAGGGCCTATGGCTACACCTTC	CASSQDWGLDRAYGYTF
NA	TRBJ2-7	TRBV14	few	TGTGCCAGCAGCCGATGGGCCGCCTACGAGCAGTACTTC	CASSRWAAYEQYF
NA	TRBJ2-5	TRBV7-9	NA	TGTGCCAGCAGCTTACTTTGGGCCTCGTATGGAGAGACCCAGTACTTC	CASSLLWASYGETQYF
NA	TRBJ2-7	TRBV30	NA	TGTGCCTGGAGTATAGGGCAGGGTGGGCCCTACGAGCAGTACTTC	CAWSIGQGGPYEQYF
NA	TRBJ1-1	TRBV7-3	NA	TGTGCCAGCAGCGCGGGACTTCTACCCATGAACACTGAAGCTTTCTTT	CASSAGLLPMNTEAFF
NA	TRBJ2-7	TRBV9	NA	TGTGCCAGCAGCCCCTACCTCGAGGGCGACGAGCAGTACTTC	CASSPYLEGDEQYF
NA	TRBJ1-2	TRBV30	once	TGTGCCTGGAGTGTAACAGGTCCCGGCTACACCTTC	CAWSVTGPGYTF
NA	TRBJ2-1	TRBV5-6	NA	TGTGCCAGCAGCTTGGCCCATCGCGCTGAGCAGTTCTTC	CASSLAHRAEQFF
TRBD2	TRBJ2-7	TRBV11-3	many	TGTGCCAGCAGCTACACAAGCGGGGAATACTACGAGCAGTACTTC	CASSYTSGEYYEQYF
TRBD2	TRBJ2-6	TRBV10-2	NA	TGCGCCAGCGGGGAGTGGCGGGAGGGCCTCGCTACCGGGGCCAACGTCCTGACTTTC	CASGEWREGLATGANVLTF
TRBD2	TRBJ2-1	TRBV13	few	TGTGCCAGCAGCCCGCGACTAGCGGGGAGCTCCTACAATGAGCAGTTCTTC	CASSPRLAGSSYNEQFF
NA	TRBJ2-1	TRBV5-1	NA	TGCGCCAGCAGCTTGGATCCGGGAGAGGCCTACAATGAGCAGTTCTTC	CASSLDPGEAYNEQFF
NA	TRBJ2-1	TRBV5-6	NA	TGTGCCAGCAGCTTGGGGGCCTGGAATGAGCAGTTCTTC	CASSLGAWNEQFF
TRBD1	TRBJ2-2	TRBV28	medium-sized	TGTGCCAGCAGCCCAGACAGGGAGCATGGGGAGCTGTTTTTT	CASSPDREHGELFF
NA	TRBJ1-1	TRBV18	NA	TGTGCCAGCTCCCCAATCGGGGGCTCTGAAGCTTTCTTT	CASSPIGGSEAFF
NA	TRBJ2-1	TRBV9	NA	TGTGCCAGCAGCGTCGGGGGAGAGGCTTACAATGAGCAGTTCTTC	CASSVGGEAYNEQFF
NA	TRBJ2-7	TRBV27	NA	TGTGCCAGCAGCCCCGGGACACTCGGCGAGCAGTACTTC	CASSPGTLGEQYF
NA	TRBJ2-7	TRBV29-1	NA	TGCAGCGCCGGTCCAGGGACCTACTACGAGCAGTACTTC	CSAGPGTYYEQYF
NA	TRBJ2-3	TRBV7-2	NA	TGTGCCAGCAGCTTCGTTGGTCACGTCGGAGATACGCAGTATTTT	CASSFVGHVGDTQYF
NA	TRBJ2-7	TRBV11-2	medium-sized	TGTGCCAGCAGCTTAGAATCGGTGAACGAGCAGTACTTC	CASSLESVNEQYF
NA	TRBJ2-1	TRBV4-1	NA	TGCGCCAGCAGCCAAGAAACGCACACAGCGGCCTACAATGAGCAGTTCTTC	CASSQETHTAAYNEQFF
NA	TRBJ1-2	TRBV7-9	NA	TGTGCCAGCAGCTTAGCACGCAGTGCTAGCTATGGCTACACCTTC	CASSLARSASYGYTF
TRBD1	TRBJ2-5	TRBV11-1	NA	TGTGCCAGCAGCGGAAGAGCAGACACAGGGGCACAAGAGACCCAGTACTTC	CASSGRADTGAQETQYF
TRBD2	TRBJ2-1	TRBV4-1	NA	TGCGCCAGCAGCCCTGACTCTGGAAAGCGGGAGTTGAATGAGCAGTTCTTC	CASSPDSGKRELNEQFF
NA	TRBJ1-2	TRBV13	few	TGTGCCAGCAGCTTAGGGCAGGGGAGACGCGGCTACACCTTC	CASSLGQGRRGYTF
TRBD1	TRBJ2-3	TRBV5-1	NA	TGCGCCAGCAGCTTGGAAGGGACAGGGGGAGGAGATACGCAGTATTTT	CASSLEGTGGGDTQYF
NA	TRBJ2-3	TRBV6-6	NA	TGTGCCAGCAGTGATCCCTTAAAGACAGATACGCAGTATTTT	CASSDPLKTDTQYF
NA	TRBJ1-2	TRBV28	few	TGTGCCAGCAGTTTAGCCTATGGCTACACCTTC	CASSLAYGYTF
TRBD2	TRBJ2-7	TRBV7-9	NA	TGTGCCAGCAGCTGGTCGACTAGCGGGAGGCCGGACGAGCAGTACTTC	CASSWSTSGRPDEQYF
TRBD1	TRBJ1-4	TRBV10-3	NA	TGTGCCATCAGTGATTGGGGGACAGGGACTGAAAAACTGTTTTTT	CAISDWGTGTEKLFF
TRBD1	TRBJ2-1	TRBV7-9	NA	TGTGCCAGCAGCTTATTCGCCGGGACAGGGGACAATGAGCAGTTCTTC	CASSLFAGTGDNEQFF
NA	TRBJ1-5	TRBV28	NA	TGTGCCAGCAGTCTGATGCAGGGGCGTCAGCCCCAGCATTTT	CASSLMQGRQPQHF
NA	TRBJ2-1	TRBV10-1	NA	TGCGCCAGCAGTGAGTATCAGGGCTCCTACAATGAGCAGTTCTTC	CASSEYQGSYNEQFF
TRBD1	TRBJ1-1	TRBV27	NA	TGTGCCAGCAGGACAGGGGTCAAAGGGAACACTGAAGCTTTCTTT	CASRTGVKGNTEAFF
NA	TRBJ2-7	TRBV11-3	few	TGTGCCAGCAGCTTAGGGGCCAATTACGAGCAGTACTTC	CASSLGANYEQYF
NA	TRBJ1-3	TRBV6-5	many	TGTGCCAGCAGTTACTCGACGGTCGGAAACACCATATATTTT	CASSYSTVGNTIYF
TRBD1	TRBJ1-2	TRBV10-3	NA	TGTGCCATCAGTGAGTCCGGCGTTGGGGACAGCTATGGCTACACCTTC	CAISESGVGDSYGYTF
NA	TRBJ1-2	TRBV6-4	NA	TGTGCCAGCAGCGACAGCTCGAGCTACACCTTC	CASSDSSSYTF